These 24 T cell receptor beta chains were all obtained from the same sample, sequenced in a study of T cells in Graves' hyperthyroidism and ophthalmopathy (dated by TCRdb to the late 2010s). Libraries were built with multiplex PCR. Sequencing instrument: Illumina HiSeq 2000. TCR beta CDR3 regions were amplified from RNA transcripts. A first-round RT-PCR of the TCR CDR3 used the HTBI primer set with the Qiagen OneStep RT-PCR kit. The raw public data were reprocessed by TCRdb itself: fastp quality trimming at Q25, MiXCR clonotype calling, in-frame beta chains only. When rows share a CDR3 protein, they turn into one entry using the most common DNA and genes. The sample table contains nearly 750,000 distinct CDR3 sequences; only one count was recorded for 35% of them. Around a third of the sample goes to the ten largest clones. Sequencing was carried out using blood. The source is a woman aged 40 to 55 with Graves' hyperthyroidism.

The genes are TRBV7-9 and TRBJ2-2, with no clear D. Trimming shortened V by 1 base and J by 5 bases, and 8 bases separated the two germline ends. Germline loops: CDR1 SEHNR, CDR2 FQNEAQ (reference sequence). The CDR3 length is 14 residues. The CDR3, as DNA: TGTGCCAGCAGCTTAGTCATAGAGACCGGGGAGCTGTTTTTT. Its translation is CASSLVIETGELFF. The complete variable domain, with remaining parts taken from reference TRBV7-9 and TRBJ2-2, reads DTGVSQNPRHKITKRGQNVTFRCDPISEHNRLYWYRQTLGQGPEFLTYFQNEAQLEKSRLLSDRFSAERPKGSFSTLEIQRTEQGDSAMYLCASSLVIETGELFFGEGSRLTVL.

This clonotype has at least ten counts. The CDR3 protein is CSARDYRAGAETQYF. The CDR3, as DNA: TGCAGTGCTAGAGATTACAGGGCAGGTGCAGAGACCCAGTACTTC. This chain links TRBV20-1 with TRBJ2-5; tentatively, D is TRBD1 (6 bases). Looked up from germline, CDR1 is DFQATT and CDR2 is SNEGSKA (reference sequence). There are 15 residues in the CDR3. The germline V and J ends were trimmed by 0 bases and 4 bases, with 15 bases remaining between them.

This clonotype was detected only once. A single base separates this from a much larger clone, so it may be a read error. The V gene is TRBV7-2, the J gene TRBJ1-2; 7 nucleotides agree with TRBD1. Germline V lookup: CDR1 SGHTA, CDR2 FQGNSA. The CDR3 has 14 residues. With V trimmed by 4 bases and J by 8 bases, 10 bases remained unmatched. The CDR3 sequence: CASSSRGVGGGYTF. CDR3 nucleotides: TGTGCCAGCAGCTCAAGGGGCGTAGGGGGCGGCTACACCTTC.

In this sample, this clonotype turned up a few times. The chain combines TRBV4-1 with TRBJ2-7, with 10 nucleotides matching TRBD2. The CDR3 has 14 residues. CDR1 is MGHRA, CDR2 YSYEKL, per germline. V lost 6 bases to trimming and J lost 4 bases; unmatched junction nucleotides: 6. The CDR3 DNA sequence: TGCGCCAGCAGACTCGCTAGCGGGAGTTACGAGCAGTACTTC. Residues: CASRLASGSYEQYF.

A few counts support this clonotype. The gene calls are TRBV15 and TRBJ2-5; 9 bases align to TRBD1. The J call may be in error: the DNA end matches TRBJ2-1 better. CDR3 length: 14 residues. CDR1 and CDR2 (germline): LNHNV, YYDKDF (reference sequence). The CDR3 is CATSFRTGVDEQFF. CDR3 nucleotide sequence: TGTGCCACCAGCTTTCGGACAGGGGTGGATGAGCAGTTCTTC.

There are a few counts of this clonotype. CDR3 DNA sequence: TGTGCCAGCCGGGCTTCCTTCCGACAACCCAGTTCCCGGGACACTGAAGCTTTCTTT. This codes for CASRASFRQPSSRDTEAFF. The V call is TRBV11-2, the J call TRBJ1-1; unclear D gene. The CDR3 consists of 19 residues. Germline V lookup: CDR1 SGHAT, CDR2 FQNNGV. V lost 8 bases and J lost 3, with 31 bases in between.

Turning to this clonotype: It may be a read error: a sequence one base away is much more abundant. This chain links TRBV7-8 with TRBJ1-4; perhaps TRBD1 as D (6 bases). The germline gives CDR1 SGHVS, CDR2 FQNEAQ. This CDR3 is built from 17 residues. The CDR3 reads CASSPEGTLVRSEKLSF. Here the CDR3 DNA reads TGTGCCAGCAGCCCGGAAGGGACATTGGTGAGGTCTGAAAAACTGTCTTTT.

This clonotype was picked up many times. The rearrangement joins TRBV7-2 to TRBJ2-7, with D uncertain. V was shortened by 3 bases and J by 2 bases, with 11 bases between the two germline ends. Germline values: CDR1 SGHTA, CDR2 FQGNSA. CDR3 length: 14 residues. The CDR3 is CASSFSETTYEQYF. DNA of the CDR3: TGTGCCAGCAGCTTCAGCGAAACAACCTACGAGCAGTACTTC. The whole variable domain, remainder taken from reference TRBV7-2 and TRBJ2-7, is GAGVSQSPSNKVTEKGKDVELRCDPISGHTALYWYRQSLGQGLEFLIYFQGNSAPDKSGLPSDRFSAERTGGSVSTLTIQRTQQEDSAVYLCASSFSETTYEQYFGPGTRLTVT.

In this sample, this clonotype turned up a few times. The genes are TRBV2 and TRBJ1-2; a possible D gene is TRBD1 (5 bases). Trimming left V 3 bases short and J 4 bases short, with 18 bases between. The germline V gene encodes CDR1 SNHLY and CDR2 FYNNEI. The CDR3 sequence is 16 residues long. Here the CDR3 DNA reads TGTGCCAGCAGTGAGCCCGGGACTCCCAGCAGCTATGGCTACACCTTC. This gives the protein CASSEPGTPSSYGYTF. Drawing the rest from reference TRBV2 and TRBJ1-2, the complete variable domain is EPEVTQTPSHQVTQMGQEVILRCVPISNHLYFYWYRQILGQKVEFLVSFYNNEISEKSEIFDDQFSVERPDGSNFTLKIRSTKLEDSAMYFCASSEPGTPSSYGYTFGSGTRLTVV.

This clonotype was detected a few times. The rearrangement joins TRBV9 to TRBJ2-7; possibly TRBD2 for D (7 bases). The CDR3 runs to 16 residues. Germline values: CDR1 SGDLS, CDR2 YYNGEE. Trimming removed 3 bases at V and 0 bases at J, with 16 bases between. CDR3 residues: CASSAGGGGNSYEQYF. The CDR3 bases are TGTGCCAGCAGCGCTGGGGGGGGGGGCAACTCCTACGAGCAGTACTTC. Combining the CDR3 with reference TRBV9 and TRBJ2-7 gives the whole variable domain DSGVTQTPKHLITATGQRVTLRCSPRSGDLSVYWYQQSLDQGLQFLIQYYNGEERAKGNILERFSAQQFPDLHSELNLSSLELGDSALYFCASSAGGGGNSYEQYFGPGTRLTVT.

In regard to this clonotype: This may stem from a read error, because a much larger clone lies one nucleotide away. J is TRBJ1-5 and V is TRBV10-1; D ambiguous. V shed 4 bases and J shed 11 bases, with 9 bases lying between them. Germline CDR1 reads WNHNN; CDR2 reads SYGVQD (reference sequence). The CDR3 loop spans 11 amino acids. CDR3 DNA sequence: TGCGCCAGCAGTGTGAAAAGGGCCCAGCATTTT. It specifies CASSVKRAQHF.

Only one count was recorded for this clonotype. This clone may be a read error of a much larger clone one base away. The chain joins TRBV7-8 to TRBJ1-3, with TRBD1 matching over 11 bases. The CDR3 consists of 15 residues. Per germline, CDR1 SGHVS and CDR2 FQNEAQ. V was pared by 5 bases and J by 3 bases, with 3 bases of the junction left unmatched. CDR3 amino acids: CASSGDRGDGNTIYF. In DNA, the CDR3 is TGTGCCAGCAGCGGGGACAGGGGGGATGGAAACACCATATATTTT. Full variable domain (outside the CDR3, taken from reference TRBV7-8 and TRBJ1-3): GAGVSQSPRYKVAKRGQDVALRCDPISGHVSLFWYQQALGQGPEFLTYFQNEAQLDKSGLPSDRFFAERPEGSVSTLKIQRTQQEDSAVYLCASSGDRGDGNTIYFGEGSWLTVV.

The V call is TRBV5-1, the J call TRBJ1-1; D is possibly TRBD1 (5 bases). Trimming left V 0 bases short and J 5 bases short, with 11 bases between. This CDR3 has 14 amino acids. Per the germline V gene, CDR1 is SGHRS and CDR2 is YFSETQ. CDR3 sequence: CASSLDGADTEAFF. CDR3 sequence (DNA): TGCGCCAGCAGCTTGGACGGGGCGGATACTGAAGCTTTCTTT.

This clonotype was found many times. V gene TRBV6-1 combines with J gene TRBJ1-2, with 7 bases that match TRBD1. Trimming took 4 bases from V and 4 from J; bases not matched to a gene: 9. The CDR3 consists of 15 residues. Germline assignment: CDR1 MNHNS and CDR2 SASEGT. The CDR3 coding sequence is TGTGCCAGCAGTGTCACAGGGGACATTCGCTATGGCTACACCTTC. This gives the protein CASSVTGDIRYGYTF.

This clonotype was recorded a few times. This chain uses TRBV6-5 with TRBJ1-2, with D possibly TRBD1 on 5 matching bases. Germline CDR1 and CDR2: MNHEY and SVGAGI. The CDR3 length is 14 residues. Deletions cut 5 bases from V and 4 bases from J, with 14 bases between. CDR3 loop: CASSERGRVYGYTF. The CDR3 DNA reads TGTGCCAGCAGTGAGAGAGGCAGGGTCTATGGCTACACCTTC.

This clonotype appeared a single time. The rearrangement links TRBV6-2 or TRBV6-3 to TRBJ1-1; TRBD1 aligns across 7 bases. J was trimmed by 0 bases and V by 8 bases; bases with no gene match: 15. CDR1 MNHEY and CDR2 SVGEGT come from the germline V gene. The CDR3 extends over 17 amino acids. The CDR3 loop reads CASSLRRNRGMNTEAFF. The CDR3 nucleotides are TGTGCCAGCTCGTTACGAAGGAACAGGGGAATGAACACTGAAGCTTTCTTT.

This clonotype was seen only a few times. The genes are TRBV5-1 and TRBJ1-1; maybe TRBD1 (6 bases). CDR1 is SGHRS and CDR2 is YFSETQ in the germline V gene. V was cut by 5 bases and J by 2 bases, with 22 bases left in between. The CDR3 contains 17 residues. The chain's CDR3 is CASRRPDSSKRNTEAFF. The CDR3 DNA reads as TGCGCCAGCAGGAGACCGGACAGCTCAAAGAGAAACACTGAAGCTTTCTTT.

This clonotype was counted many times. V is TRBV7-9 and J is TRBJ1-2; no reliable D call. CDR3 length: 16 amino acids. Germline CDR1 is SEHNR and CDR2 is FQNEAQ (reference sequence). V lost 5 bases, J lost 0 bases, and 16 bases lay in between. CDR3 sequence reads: CASSPATGRANYGYTF. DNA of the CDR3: TGTGCCAGCAGCCCCGCTACGGGAAGGGCTAACTATGGCTACACCTTC.

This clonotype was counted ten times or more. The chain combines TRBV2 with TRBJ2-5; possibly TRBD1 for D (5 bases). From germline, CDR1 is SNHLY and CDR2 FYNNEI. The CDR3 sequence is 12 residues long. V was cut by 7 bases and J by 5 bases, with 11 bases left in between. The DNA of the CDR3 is TGTGCCAGCATCCAGGGTGGTGAGACCCAGTACTTC. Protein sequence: CASIQGGETQYF.

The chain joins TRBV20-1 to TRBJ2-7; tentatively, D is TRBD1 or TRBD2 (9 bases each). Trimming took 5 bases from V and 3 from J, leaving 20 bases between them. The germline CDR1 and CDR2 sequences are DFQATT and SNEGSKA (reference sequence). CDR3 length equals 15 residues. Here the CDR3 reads CSAVGLAGQGYEQYF. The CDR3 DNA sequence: TGCAGTGCTGTGGGGCTAGCGGGACAGGGCTACGAGCAGTACTTC.

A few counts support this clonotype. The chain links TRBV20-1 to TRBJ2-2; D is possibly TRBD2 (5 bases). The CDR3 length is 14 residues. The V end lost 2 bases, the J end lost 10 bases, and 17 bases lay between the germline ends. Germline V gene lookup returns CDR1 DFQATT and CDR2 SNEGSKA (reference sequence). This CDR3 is CSARPSGLYMELFF. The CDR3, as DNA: TGCAGTGCTAGACCCAGCGGCCTCTACATGGAGCTGTTTTTT.

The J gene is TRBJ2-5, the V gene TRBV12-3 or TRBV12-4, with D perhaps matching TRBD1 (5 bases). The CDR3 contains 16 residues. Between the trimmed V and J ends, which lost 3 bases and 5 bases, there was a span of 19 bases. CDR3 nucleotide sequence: TGTGCCAGCAGTTTCCCACCTTGGGGCGATACGGAGACCCAGTACTTC. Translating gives CASSFPPWGDTETQYF.

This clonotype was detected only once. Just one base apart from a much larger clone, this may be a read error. The CDR3 region has the DNA TGTGCCATCAGTGGAAGAGAGACAGAGAACACTGAAGCTTTCTTT. Protein sequence: CAISGRETENTEAFF. V usage is TRBV10-3 and J usage is TRBJ1-1; D is perhaps TRBD1 (5 bases). Germline CDR1 and CDR2: ENHRY and SYGVKD. V lost 4 bases and J 1 base, leaving 13 bases between the germline ends. The CDR3 length is 15 residues.

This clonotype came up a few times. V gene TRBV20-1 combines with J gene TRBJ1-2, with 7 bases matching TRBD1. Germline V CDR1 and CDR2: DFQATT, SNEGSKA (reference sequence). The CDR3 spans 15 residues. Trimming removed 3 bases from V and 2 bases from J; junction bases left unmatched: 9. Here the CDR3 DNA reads TGCAGTGCTAGTCTCCAGGGGGGTGTAAACTATGGCTACACCTTC. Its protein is CSASLQGGVNYGYTF.